These T cell receptor beta chains were read from a single sample in a study of T cell responses to AZD1222 COVID-19 vaccine. This table comes from immunoSEQ multiplex PCR, and its TCRdb copy is limited to in-frame clones, with some not included. This table holds 150,000 to 180,000 clones, about 86% found once. The sequencing used peripheral blood, collected on day 0 of MenACWY control vaccination. All receptors come from an adult in good health. Each CDR3 is given without its conserved first and last residue.

CDR3 protein: ASRNSGGSVHGYT
V gene: TRBV6-5
J gene: TRBJ1-2

CDR3 protein: ASRGLAGPTDTQY
V gene: TRBV11-2
J gene: TRBJ2-3

CDR3 protein: ASSAKTSIYEQY
V gene: TRBV7-9
J gene: TRBJ2-7

CDR3 protein: ASRTIWTSPRFYEQY
V gene: TRBV6-4
J gene: TRBJ2-7

CDR3 protein: ASSEPGTENTEAF
V gene: TRBV3-1/TRBV3-2
J gene: TRBJ1-1

CDR3 protein: ASSLKPNTEAF
V gene: TRBV5-5
J gene: TRBJ1-1

CDR3 protein: AWSIRSGNTIY
V gene: TRBV30
J gene: TRBJ1-3

CDR3 protein: ASGFGGGTDTQY
V gene: TRBV12-5
J gene: TRBJ2-3

CDR3 protein: ASSLGPNTGELF
V gene: TRBV5-1
J gene: TRBJ2-2

CDR3 protein: ASSPPGLAQTNEQF
V gene: TRBV7-9
J gene: TRBJ2-1

CDR3 protein: ATRQTPSSYNSPLH
V gene: TRBV5-1
J gene: TRBJ1-6

CDR3 protein: ATSDFIGGSNTGELF
V gene: TRBV24-1
J gene: TRBJ2-2

CDR3 protein: ASSHTTRTSREQY
V gene: TRBV3-1/TRBV3-2
J gene: TRBJ2-7

CDR3 protein: ASSPAPGTGGRGYT
V gene: TRBV9
J gene: TRBJ1-2

CDR3 protein: ATSRDPPGGGQETQY
V gene: TRBV15
J gene: TRBJ2-5

CDR3 protein: ASRGTASSYNEQF
V gene: TRBV4-1
J gene: TRBJ2-1

CDR3 protein: ASSPRKPGAYEQY
V gene: TRBV18
J gene: TRBJ2-7

CDR3 protein: AWSAIRGSYT
V gene: TRBV30
J gene: TRBJ1-2

CDR3 protein: ASSFGTGATYGYT
V gene: TRBV5-1
J gene: TRBJ1-2

CDR3 protein: ASSRGQGAGQPQH
V gene: TRBV19
J gene: TRBJ1-5

CDR3 protein: ASSLAGQGTEAF
V gene: TRBV5-1
J gene: TRBJ1-1

CDR3 protein: ASSRQGGTGNTIY
V gene: TRBV5-5
J gene: TRBJ1-3

CDR3 protein: ASSPSRVGTEAF
V gene: TRBV9
J gene: TRBJ1-1

CDR3 protein: ASSPRNYGYT
V gene: TRBV11-2
J gene: TRBJ1-2

CDR3 protein: AWKAPDLAGNTIY
V gene: TRBV30
J gene: TRBJ1-3

CDR3 protein: ASSGGPMNTEAF
V gene: TRBV9
J gene: TRBJ1-1

CDR3 protein: ASSAGGGTEAF
V gene: TRBV9
J gene: TRBJ1-1

CDR3 protein: ASSSGLAGVTQY
V gene: TRBV7-3
J gene: TRBJ2-3

CDR3 protein: ASSGTSYEQY
V gene: TRBV19
J gene: TRBJ2-7

CDR3 protein: ASGGGALPYEQY
V gene: TRBV3-1/TRBV3-2
J gene: TRBJ2-7

CDR3 protein: ASSASADTQY
V gene: TRBV10-2
J gene: TRBJ2-3

CDR3 protein: ASSSQGAGSPLH
V gene: TRBV6-5
J gene: TRBJ1-6

CDR3 protein: ASSLRDTLNYGYT
V gene: TRBV28
J gene: TRBJ1-2

CDR3 protein: SVEEARGPLNQPQH
V gene: TRBV29-1
J gene: TRBJ1-5

CDR3 protein: ASSPSESSGNTIY
V gene: TRBV18
J gene: TRBJ1-3

CDR3 protein: ASRLAGGNEQY
V gene: TRBV6-5
J gene: TRBJ2-7

CDR3 protein: ASSSGQGVDYGYT
V gene: TRBV19
J gene: TRBJ1-2

CDR3 protein: ASTIDFRKPQH
V gene: TRBV28
J gene: TRBJ1-5

CDR3 protein: ASSQAAGGDQPQH
V gene: TRBV7-9
J gene: TRBJ1-5

CDR3 protein: ASSEGTGFMRFGNQPQH
V gene: TRBV6-1
J gene: TRBJ1-5

CDR3 protein: ASSLVQSNTEAF
V gene: TRBV28
J gene: TRBJ1-1

CDR3 protein: ASSLEGPGRFKEEKLF
V gene: TRBV7-2
J gene: TRBJ1-4

CDR3 protein: ASQTGMGNEQF
V gene: TRBV18
J gene: TRBJ2-1

CDR3 protein: ASSDTGADTGELF
V gene: TRBV9
J gene: TRBJ2-2

CDR3 protein: ASSPRTDNTGELF
V gene: TRBV9
J gene: TRBJ2-2

CDR3 protein: ASTHSPIMGYT
V gene: TRBV19
J gene: TRBJ1-2

CDR3 protein: ASSEEGRGAEAF
V gene: TRBV6-1
J gene: TRBJ1-1

CDR3 protein: ASSLRRDTSNQPQH
V gene: TRBV7-8
J gene: TRBJ1-5

CDR3 protein: ASSRQGAIIQY
V gene: TRBV28
J gene: TRBJ2-4

CDR3 protein: ASSPTAEYGYT
V gene: TRBV18
J gene: TRBJ1-2

CDR3 protein: ASSLAAGSNQPQH
V gene: TRBV5-1
J gene: TRBJ1-5

CDR3 protein: ASSPARGGPQH
V gene: TRBV18
J gene: TRBJ1-5